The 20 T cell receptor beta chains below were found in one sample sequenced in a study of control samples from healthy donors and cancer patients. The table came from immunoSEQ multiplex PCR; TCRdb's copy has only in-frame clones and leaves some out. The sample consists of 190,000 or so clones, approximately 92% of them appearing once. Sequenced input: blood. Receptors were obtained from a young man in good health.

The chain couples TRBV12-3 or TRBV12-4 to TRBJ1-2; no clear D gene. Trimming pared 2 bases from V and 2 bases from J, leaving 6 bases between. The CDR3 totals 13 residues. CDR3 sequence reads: CASSLKRNYGYTF. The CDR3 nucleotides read TGTGCCAGCAGTTTAAAACGGAACTATGGCTACACCTTC.

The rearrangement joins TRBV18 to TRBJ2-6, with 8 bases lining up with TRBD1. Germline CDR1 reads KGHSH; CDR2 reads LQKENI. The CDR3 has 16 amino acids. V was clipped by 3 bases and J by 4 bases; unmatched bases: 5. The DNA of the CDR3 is TGTGCCAGCTCACCGGGACAGGTCTCCGGGGCCAACGTCCTGACTTTC. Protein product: CASSPGQVSGANVLTF.

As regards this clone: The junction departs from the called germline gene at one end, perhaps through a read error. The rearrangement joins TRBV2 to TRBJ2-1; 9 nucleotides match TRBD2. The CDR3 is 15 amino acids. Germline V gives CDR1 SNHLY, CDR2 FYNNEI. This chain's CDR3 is CASREAGGSYNEQFF. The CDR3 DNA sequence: TGTGCCAGCAGGGAAGCGGGGGGATCCTACAATGAGCAGTTCTTC.

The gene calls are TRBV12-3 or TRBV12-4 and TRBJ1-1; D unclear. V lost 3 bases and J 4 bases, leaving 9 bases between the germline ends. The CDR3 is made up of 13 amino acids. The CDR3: CASSFLGPTEAFF. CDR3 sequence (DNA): TGTGCCAGCAGTTTTCTCGGTCCCACTGAAGCTTTCTTT.

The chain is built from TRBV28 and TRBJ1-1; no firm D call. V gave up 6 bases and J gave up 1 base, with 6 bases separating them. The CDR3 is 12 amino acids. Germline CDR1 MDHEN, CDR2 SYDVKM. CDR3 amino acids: CASRGSNTEAFF. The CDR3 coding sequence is TGTGCCAGCAGGGGTTCGAACACTGAAGCTTTCTTT.

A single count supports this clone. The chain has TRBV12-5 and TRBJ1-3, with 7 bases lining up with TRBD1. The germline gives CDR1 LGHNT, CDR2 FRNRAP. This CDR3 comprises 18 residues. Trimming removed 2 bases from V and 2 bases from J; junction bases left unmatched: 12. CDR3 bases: TGTGCTAGTGGTTTGCTCCGGGACAGCCTCAGACCTGGAAACACCATATATTTT. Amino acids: CASGLLRDSLRPGNTIYF. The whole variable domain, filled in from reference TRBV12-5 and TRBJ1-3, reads DARVTQTPRHKVTEMGQEVTMRCQPILGHNTVFWYRQTMMQGLELLAYFRNRAPLDDSGMPKDRFSAEMPDATLATLKIQPSEPRDSAVYFCASGLLRDSLRPGNTIYFGEGSWLTVV.

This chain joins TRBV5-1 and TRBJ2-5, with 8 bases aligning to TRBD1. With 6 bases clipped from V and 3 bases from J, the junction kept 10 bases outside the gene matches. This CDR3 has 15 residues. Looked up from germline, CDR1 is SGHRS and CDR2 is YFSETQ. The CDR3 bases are TGCGCCAGCATACCTTTAGGGACAGGAGAAGAGACCCAGTACTTC. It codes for CASIPLGTGEETQYF.

The CDR3 region has the DNA TGTGCCAGCAGCTCGCCAGGGGGAAATTGGGATGAGCAGTTCTTC. This gives the protein CASSSPGGNWDEQFF. The rearrangement links TRBV5-6 to TRBJ2-1, with 7 bases fitting TRBD1. This CDR3 has 15 amino acids. Trimming cost V 3 bases and J 8 bases; bases outside gene matches: 11. Germline CDR1 SGHDT, CDR2 YYEEEE.

The CDR3 spells CASSEARREQFF. For the CDR3, the DNA is TGTGCCAGCAGTGAAGCCCGCAGAGAGCAGTTCTTC. The rearrangement uses TRBV6-1 and TRBJ2-1, with D uncertain. The germline V and J ends were trimmed by 0 bases and 10 bases, with 7 bases remaining between them. The CDR3 totals 12 residues. Germline CDR1 is MNHNS and CDR2 is SASEGT.

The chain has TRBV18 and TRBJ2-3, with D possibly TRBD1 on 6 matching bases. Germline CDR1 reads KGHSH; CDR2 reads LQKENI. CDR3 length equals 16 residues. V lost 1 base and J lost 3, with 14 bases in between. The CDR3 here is CASSPLYRDRTDTQYF. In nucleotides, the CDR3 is TGTGCCAGCTCACCACTATACAGGGATCGGACAGATACGCAGTATTTT.

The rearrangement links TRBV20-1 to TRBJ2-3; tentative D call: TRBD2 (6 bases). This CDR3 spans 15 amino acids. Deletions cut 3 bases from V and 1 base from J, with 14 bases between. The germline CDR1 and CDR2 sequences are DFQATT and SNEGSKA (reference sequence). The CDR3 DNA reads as TGCAGTGCTAGTGATCGCGGGGACGGCACAGATACGCAGTATTTT. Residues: CSASDRGDGTDTQYF.

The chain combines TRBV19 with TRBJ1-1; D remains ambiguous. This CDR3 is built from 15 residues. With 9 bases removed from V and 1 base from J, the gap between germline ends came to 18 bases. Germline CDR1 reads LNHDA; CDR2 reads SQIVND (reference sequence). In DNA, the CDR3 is TGTGCCAGCGCCCGGGTGGACCGGGGGAACACTGAAGCTTTCTTT. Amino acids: CASARVDRGNTEAFF.

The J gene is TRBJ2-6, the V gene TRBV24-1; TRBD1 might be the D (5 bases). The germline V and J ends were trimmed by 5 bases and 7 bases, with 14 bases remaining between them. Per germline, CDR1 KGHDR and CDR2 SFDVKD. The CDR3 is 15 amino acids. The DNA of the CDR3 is TGTGCCACCAGTGGTAATGGGGCAGACGCCAACGTCCTGACTTTC. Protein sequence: CATSGNGADANVLTF.

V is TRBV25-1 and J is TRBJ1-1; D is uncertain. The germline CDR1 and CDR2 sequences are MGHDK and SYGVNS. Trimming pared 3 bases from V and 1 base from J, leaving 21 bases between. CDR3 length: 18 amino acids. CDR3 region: CASSENYGREGTNTEAFF. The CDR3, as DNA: TGTGCCAGCAGTGAGAATTACGGAAGGGAGGGAACGAACACTGAAGCTTTCTTT.

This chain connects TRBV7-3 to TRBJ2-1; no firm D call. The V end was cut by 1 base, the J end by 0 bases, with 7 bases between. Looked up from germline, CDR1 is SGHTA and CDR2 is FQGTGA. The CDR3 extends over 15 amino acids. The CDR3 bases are TGTGCCAGCAGCTTAAGGGGTAGCTCCTACAATGAGCAGTTCTTC. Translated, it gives CASSLRGSSYNEQFF.

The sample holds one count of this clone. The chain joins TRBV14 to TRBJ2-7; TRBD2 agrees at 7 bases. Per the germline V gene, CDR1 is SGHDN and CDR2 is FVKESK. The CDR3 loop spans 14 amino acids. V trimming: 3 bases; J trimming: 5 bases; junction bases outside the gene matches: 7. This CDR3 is CASSHPGRGHEQYF. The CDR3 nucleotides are TGTGCCAGCAGCCATCCGGGGAGGGGCCACGAGCAGTACTTC.

In DNA form, the CDR3 reads TGTGCCAGTAGTGTCGACTACCAAGAGACCCAGTACTTC. It is translated as CASSVDYQETQYF. This rearrangement joins TRBV19 to TRBJ2-5; D not resolved. Germline V gives CDR1 LNHDA, CDR2 SQIVND (reference sequence). This CDR3 region has 13 residues. Trimming removed 5 bases from V and 0 bases from J, with 7 bases in between.

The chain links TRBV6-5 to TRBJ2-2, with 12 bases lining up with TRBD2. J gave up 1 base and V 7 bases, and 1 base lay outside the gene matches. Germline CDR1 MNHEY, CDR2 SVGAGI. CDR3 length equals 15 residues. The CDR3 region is CASMGLAGNTGELFF. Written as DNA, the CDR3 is TGTGCCAGCATGGGACTAGCGGGGAACACCGGGGAGCTGTTTTTT.

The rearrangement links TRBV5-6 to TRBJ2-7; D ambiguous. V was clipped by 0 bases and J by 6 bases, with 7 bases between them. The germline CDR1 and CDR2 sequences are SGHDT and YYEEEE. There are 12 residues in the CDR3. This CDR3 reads CASSLVNREQYF. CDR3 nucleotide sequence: TGTGCCAGCAGCTTGGTAAATCGCGAGCAGTACTTC.

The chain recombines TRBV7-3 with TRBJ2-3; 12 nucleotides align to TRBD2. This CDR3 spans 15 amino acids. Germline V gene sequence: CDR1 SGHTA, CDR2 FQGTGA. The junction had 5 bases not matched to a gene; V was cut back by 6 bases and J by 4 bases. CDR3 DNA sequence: TGTGCCAGCAGACGATCTAGCGGGGGGGCAGATACGCAGTATTTT. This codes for CASRRSSGGADTQYF.